Listed here are 9 T cell receptor beta chains from one sample, sequenced in a study of blood T cells in healthy people across ages. The authors ran a second PCR of roughly 7 to 11 cycles using a sample-barcoded 5' primer and a J-beta primer mix. TCRdb re-analysed the 5' RACE reads in MiXCR, keeping a single row per CDR3 protein. The sample consists of 1.5 million to 2 million distinct CDR3 sequences, around half of them appearing once. The sequenced material came from blood. These receptors were taken from a middle-aged woman in good health.

This chain connects TRBV6-1 to TRBJ2-3, with no clear D. CDR1 is MNHNS and CDR2 is SASEGT in the germline V gene. The length of the CDR3 is 14 residues. Trimming cost V 1 base and J 6 bases, with 11 bases left between them. The CDR3 loop is CASSEGNSLDTQYF. The CDR3 nucleotides read TGTGCCAGCAGTGAAGGTAATAGCTTGGATACGCAGTATTTT.

This clonotype was detected a few times. One end of the junction fails to match germline, which may point to a read error. The chain employs TRBV3-1 and TRBJ1-2; the D gene is possibly TRBD1 (5 bases). The germline CDR1 and CDR2 sequences are LGHDT and YNNKEL (reference sequence). This CDR3 spans 13 amino acids. CDR3 nucleotides: TGCGCCAGCAGCCAAATAGGGGCTTATGGCTACACCTTC. This codes for CASSQIGAYGYTF.

This clonotype was seen a handful of times. The chain couples TRBV20-1 to TRBJ1-2, with D hard to call. V lost 0 bases to trimming and J lost 10 bases, with 12 bases between them. CDR1 is DFQATT and CDR2 is SNEGSKA in the germline V gene (reference sequence). The CDR3 runs to 12 residues. DNA of the CDR3: TGCAGTGCTAGAGACCTCGGACCTGACTACACCTTC. Translation: CSARDLGPDYTF.

The V and J genes are TRBV28 and TRBJ1-2; D is uncertain. Trimming removed 7 bases from V and 2 bases from J, with 2 bases in between. From germline, CDR1 is MDHEN and CDR2 SYDVKM. The CDR3 length is 10 residues. The CDR3 nucleotides read TGTGCCAGCAAGAACTATGGCTACACCTTC. Protein: CASKNYGYTF.

This clonotype was recorded a few times. The chain recombines TRBV5-1 with TRBJ1-2; D not certain. The ends were cut back, 0 bases at V and 0 bases at J, with 12 bases in the middle. CDR1 is SGHRS and CDR2 is YFSETQ in the germline V gene. This CDR3 spans 16 amino acids. CDR3 DNA sequence: TGCGCCAGCAGCTTGGCCTTGGGGAGAGCTAACTATGGCTACACCTTC. Protein sequence: CASSLALGRANYGYTF.

This sequence joins TRBV4-3 and TRBJ2-3; D is ambiguous. Germline V gene sequence: CDR1 LGHNA, CDR2 YSLEER. Trimming took 4 bases from V and 1 from J, leaving 12 bases between them. The CDR3 has 15 residues. The CDR3 reads CASSRQWAGTDTQYF. In nucleotides, the CDR3 is TGCGCCAGCAGCCGTCAGTGGGCCGGCACAGATACGCAGTATTTT.

The CDR3, as DNA: TGTGCCAGCAGCTTGGAGGGGGACACAGATACGCAGTATTTT. Translated, it gives CASSLEGDTDTQYF. The chain links TRBV5-4 to TRBJ2-3; a weak D match, TRBD1 (6 bases). Trimming cost V 0 bases and J 2 bases, with 7 bases left between them. The germline V gene has CDR1 SGHNT and CDR2 YYREEE (reference sequence). CDR3 length equals 14 residues.

This clonotype was seen once. The DNA of the CDR3 is TGTGCCAGCAGCCCATCGACAGACCCAGATACGCAGTATTTT. Translation gives CASSPSTDPDTQYF. The rearrangement joins TRBV12-3 or TRBV12-4 to TRBJ2-3, with a weak D call TRBD1 (5 bases). The V end lost 6 bases, the J end lost 4 bases, and 14 bases lay between the germline ends. The CDR3 runs to 14 residues.

Only a few counts were recorded for this clonotype. The rearrangement joins TRBV20-1 to TRBJ2-5; 8 bases line up with TRBD1. J lost 5 bases, V lost 1 base, and 6 bases had no gene match. The CDR3 runs to 14 residues. Germline lookup yields CDR1 DFQATT and CDR2 SNEGSKA (reference sequence). The CDR3 is CSARGPQGVETQYF. The CDR3 nucleotides are TGCAGTGCTAGAGGCCCACAGGGGGTTGAGACCCAGTACTTC.